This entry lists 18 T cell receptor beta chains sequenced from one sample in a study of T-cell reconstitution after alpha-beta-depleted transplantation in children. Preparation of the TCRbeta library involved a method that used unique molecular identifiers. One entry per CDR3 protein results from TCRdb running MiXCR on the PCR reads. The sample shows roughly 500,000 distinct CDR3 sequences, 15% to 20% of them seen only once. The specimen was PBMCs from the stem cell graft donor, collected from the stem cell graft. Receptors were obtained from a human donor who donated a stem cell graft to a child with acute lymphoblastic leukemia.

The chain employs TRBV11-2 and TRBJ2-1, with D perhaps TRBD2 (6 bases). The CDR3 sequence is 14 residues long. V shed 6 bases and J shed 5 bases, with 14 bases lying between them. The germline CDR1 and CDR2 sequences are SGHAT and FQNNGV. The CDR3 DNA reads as TGTGCCAGCAGGCCAGGGACTGGGGACAATGAGCAGTTCTTC. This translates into CASRPGTGDNEQFF.

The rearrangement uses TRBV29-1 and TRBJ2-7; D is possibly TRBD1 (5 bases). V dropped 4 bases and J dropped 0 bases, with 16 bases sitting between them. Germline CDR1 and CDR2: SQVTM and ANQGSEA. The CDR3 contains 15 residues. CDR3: CSVGPGPYNSYEQYF. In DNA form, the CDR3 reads TGCAGCGTTGGGCCAGGGCCTTATAACTCCTACGAGCAGTACTTC.

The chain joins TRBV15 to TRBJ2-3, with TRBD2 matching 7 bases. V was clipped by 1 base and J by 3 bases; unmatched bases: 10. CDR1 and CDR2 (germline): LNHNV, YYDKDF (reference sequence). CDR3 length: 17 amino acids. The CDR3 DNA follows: TGTGCCACCAGCAGAGGTAGCACTAGCGTGGGGACAGATACGCAGTATTTT. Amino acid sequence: CATSRGSTSVGTDTQYF.

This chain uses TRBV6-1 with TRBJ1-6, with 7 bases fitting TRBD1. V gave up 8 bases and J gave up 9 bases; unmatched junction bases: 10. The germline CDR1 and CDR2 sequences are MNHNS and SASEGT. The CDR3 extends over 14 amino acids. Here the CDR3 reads CASGPDRMPSPLHF. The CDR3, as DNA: TGTGCCAGCGGGCCGGACAGGATGCCTTCACCCCTCCACTTT.

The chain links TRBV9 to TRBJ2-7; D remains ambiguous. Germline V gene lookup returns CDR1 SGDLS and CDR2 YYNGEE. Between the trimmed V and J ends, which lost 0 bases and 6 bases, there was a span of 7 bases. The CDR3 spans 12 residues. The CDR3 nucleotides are TGTGCCAGCAGCGTAGGGTGGGGCGAGCAGTACTTC. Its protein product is CASSVGWGEQYF.

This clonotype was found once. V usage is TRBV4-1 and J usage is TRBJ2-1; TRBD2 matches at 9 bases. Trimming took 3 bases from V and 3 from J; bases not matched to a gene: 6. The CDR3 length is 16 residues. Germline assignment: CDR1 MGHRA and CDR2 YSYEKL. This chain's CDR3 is CASSHPFSGSYNEQFF. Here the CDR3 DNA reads TGCGCCAGCAGCCATCCCTTTAGCGGGAGCTACAATGAGCAGTTCTTC.

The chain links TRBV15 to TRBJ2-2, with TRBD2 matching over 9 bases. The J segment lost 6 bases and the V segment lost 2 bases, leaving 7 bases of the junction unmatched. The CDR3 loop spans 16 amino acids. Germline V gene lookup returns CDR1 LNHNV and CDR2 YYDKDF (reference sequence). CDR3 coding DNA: TGTGCCACCAGCAGAACTCAGGGACTAGCCGCCGGGGAGCTGTTTTTT. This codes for CATSRTQGLAAGELFF.

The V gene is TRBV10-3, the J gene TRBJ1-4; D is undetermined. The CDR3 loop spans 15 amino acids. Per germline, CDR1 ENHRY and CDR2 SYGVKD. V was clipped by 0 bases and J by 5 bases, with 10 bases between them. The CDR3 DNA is TGTGCCATCAGTGAGTCCTGGGCTCTAAATGAAAAACTGTTTTTT. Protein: CAISESWALNEKLFF.

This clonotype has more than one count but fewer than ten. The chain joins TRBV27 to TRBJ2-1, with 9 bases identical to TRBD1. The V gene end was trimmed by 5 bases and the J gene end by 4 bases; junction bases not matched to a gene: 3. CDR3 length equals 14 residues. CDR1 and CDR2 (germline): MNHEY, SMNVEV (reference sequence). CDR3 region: CASSHGTGYNEQFF. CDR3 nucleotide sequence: TGTGCCAGCAGTCACGGGACAGGGTACAATGAGCAGTTCTTC.

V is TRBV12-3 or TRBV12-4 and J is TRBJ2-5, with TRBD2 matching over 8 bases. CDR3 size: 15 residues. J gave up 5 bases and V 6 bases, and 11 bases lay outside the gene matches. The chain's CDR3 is CASSQAGVGAETQYF. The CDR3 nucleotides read TGTGCCAGCAGCCAAGCGGGAGTAGGAGCGGAGACCCAGTACTTC.

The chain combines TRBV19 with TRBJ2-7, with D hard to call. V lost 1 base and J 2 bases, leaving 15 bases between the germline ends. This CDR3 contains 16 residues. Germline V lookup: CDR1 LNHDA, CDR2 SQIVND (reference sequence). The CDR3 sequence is CASSIAGGRGTYEQYF. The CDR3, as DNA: TGTGCCAGTAGTATAGCGGGCGGAAGAGGCACCTACGAGCAGTACTTC.

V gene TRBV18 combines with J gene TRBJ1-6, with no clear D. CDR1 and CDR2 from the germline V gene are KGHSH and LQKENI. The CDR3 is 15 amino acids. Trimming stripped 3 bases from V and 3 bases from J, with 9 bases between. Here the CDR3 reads CASSPAGLYNSPLHF. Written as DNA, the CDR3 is TGTGCCAGCTCACCGGCCGGGCTCTATAATTCACCCCTCCACTTT. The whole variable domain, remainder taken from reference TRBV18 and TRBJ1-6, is NAGVMQNPRHLVRRRGQEARLRCSPMKGHSHVYWYRQLPEEGLKFMVYLQKENIIDESGMPKERFSAEFPKEGPSILRIQQVVRGDSAAYFCASSPAGLYNSPLHFGNGTRLTVT.

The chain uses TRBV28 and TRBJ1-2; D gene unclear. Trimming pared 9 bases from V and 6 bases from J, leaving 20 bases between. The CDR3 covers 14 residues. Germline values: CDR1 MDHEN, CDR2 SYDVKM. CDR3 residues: CASTQDTPWDGYTF. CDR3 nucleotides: TGTGCCAGTACCCAAGATACCCCCTGGGATGGCTACACCTTC.

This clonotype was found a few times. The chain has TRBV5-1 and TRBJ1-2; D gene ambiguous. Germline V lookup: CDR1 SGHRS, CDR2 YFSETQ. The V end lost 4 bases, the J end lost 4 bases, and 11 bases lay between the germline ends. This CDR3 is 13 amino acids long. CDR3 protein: CASSPTEFYGYTF. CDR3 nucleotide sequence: TGCGCCAGCAGCCCGACGGAATTCTATGGCTACACCTTC.

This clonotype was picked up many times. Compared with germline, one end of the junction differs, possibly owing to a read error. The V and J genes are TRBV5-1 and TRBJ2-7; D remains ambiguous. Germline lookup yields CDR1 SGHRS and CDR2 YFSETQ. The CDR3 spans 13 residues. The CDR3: CASSLGISYEQYF. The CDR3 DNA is TGTGCCAGCAGTTTAGGAATCTCCTACGAGCAGTACTTC.

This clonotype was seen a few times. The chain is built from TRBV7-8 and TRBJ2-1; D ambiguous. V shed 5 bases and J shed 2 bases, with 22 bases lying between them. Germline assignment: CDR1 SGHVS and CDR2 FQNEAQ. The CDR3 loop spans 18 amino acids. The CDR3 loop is CASSPGQKEPSPYNEQFF. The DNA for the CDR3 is TGTGCCAGCAGCCCAGGTCAGAAGGAGCCTTCACCCTACAATGAGCAGTTCTTC. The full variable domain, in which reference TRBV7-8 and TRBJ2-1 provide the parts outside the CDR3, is GAGVSQSPRYKVAKRGQDVALRCDPISGHVSLFWYQQALGQGPEFLTYFQNEAQLDKSGLPSDRFFAERPEGSVSTLKIQRTQQEDSAVYLCASSPGQKEPSPYNEQFFGPGTRLTVL.

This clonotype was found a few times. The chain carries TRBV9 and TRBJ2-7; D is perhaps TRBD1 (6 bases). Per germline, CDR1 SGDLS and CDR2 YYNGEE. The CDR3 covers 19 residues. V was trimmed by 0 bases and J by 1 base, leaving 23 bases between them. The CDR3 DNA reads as TGTGCCAGCAGCGTAGAGCCCCGAGGCGGCAGGGGCTGGTCCTACGAGCAGTACTTC. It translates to CASSVEPRGGRGWSYEQYF.

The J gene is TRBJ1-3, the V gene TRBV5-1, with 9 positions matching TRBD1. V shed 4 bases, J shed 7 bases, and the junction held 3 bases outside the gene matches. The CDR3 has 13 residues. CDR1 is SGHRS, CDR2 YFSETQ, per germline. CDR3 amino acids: CASSHGTGNTIYF. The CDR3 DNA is TGCGCCAGCAGCCACGGGACAGGGAACACCATATATTTT. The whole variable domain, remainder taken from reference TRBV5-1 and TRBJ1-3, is KAGVTQTPRYLIKTRGQQVTLSCSPISGHRSVSWYQQTPGQGLQFLFEYFSETQRNKGNFPGRFSGRQFSNSRSEMNVSTLELGDSALYLCASSHGTGNTIYFGEGSWLTVV.